The next 23 T cell receptor beta chains were all read from a single sample in a study of blood T cell repertoires in COVID-19. Profiling relied on immunoSEQ multiplex PCR, and the TCRdb table lists in-frame clones only, not all of them. Of 100,000 to 120,000 clones listed, roughly 80% are singletons. Sequences were obtained from peripheral blood. The receptors were sampled from a woman older than 75 with acute or convalescent COVID-19.

This clone was detected a few times. This sequence joins TRBV25-1 and TRBJ2-3, with 9 bases fitting TRBD1. V gave up 6 bases and J gave up 5 bases; unmatched junction bases: 12. Germline CDR1 and CDR2: MGHDK and SYGVNS. This CDR3 has 16 amino acids. Written as DNA, the CDR3 is TGTGCCAGCAGCCCGGACAGGGGTAGGGGGGGAGATACGCAGTATTTT. Translation: CASSPDRGRGGDTQYF.

About this clone: One end of the junction fails to match germline, which may point to a read error. The rearrangement uses TRBV16 and TRBJ2-7; D ambiguous. Germline V gene lookup returns CDR1 KGHSY and CDR2 FQNENV. The CDR3 covers 14 residues. The CDR3 is CASSQPRVSFEQYF. In DNA form, the CDR3 reads TGTGCCAGCAGCCAACCCCGGGTCTCCTTCGAGCAGTACTTC.

V is TRBV2 and J is TRBJ1-1; D remains ambiguous. The CDR3 spans 13 residues. The germline gives CDR1 SNHLY, CDR2 FYNNEI. Trimming cost V 6 bases and J 0 bases, with 8 bases left between them. CDR3 in amino acids: CASRGSVNTEAFF. CDR3 in DNA: TGTGCCAGCAGGGGCAGTGTGAACACTGAAGCTTTCTTT.

Here the CDR3 reads CASNTGTGRGIGPQHF. CDR3 sequence (DNA): TGTGCCAGTAACACCGGGACAGGCCGCGGTATAGGGCCCCAGCATTTT. This chain connects TRBV19 to TRBJ1-5; 8 bases match TRBD1. Looked up from germline, CDR1 is LNHDA and CDR2 is SQIVND (reference sequence). The CDR3 loop spans 16 amino acids. V trimming: 7 bases; J trimming: 9 bases; junction bases outside the gene matches: 17.

The J gene is TRBJ2-6, the V gene TRBV4-1, with TRBD1 matching over 7 bases. This CDR3 has 18 amino acids. V trimming: 2 bases; J trimming: 0 bases; junction bases outside the gene matches: 7. Germline lookup yields CDR1 MGHRA and CDR2 YSYEKL. In nucleotides, the CDR3 is TGCGCCAGCAGCCAATTTCCGGGACAGTCCTCTGGGGCCAACGTCCTGACTTTC. Translation gives CASSQFPGQSSGANVLTF.

The genes are TRBV11-3 and TRBJ1-2; possible D gene TRBD1, 5 bases. The CDR3 sequence is 13 residues long. CDR1 SGHNT and CDR2 YENEEA come from the germline V gene. Between the trimmed V and J ends, which lost 2 bases and 2 bases, there was a span of 6 bases. CDR3 residues: CASSLHRNYGYTF. In DNA form, the CDR3 reads TGTGCCAGCAGCTTACACAGGAACTATGGCTACACCTTC. Using reference TRBV11-3 and TRBJ1-2 for the parts outside the CDR3, the full variable domain is EAGVVQSPRYKIIEKKQPVAFWCNPISGHNTLYWYLQNLGQGPELLIRYENEEAVDDSQLPKDRFSAERLKGVDSTLKIQPAELGDSAVYLCASSLHRNYGYTFGSGTRLTVV.

The genes are TRBV28 and TRBJ1-2; D may be TRBD1 (5 bases). Germline V CDR1 and CDR2: MDHEN, SYDVKM. The CDR3 sequence is 10 residues long. Between the trimmed V and J ends, which lost 10 bases and 5 bases, there was a span of 8 bases. CDR3 coding DNA: TGTGCCACCGGACAATATGGCTACACCTTC. Encoded protein: CATGQYGYTF.

As concerns this clone: Other nucleotide sequences in the sample specify the same CDR3. The CDR3 loop reads CASSGPSGSTDTQYF. The CDR3, as DNA: TGCGCCAGCAGTGGGCCTAGCGGGTCCACAGATACGCAGTATTTT. V and J are TRBV10-1 and TRBJ2-3; 8 bases match TRBD2. CDR1 WNHNN and CDR2 SYGVQD come from the germline V gene (reference sequence). The CDR3 consists of 15 residues. V was pared by 4 bases and J by 2 bases, with 5 bases of the junction left unmatched.

The chain combines TRBV28 with TRBJ2-3; a possible D gene is TRBD1 (5 bases). V lost 2 bases, J lost 2 bases, and 8 bases lay in between. This CDR3 has 14 residues. Germline-derived CDR1 and CDR2 are MDHEN and SYDVKM. The CDR3 nucleotides are TGTGCCAGCAGTTTAGCCAGGGTCACAGATACGCAGTATTTT. Translation gives CASSLARVTDTQYF.

There are many counts of this clone. The junction differs from germline at one of its ends, possibly a read error. In DNA, the CDR3 is TGCGCCAGCAGCTTGGAGGTTGGAGACACCATATATTTT. Its protein is CASSLEVGDTIYF. The chain is built from TRBV5-1 and TRBJ1-3; D gene unclear. CDR1 SGHRS and CDR2 YFSETQ come from the germline V gene. This CDR3 is 13 amino acids long.

This chain connects TRBV18 to TRBJ2-2; D not resolved. CDR3 length equals 16 residues. Germline lookup yields CDR1 KGHSH and CDR2 LQKENI. Deletions cut 0 bases from V and 0 bases from J, with 8 bases between. CDR3: CASSPPNLSNTGELFF. DNA for the CDR3: TGTGCCAGCTCACCACCTAATCTCTCGAACACCGGGGAGCTGTTTTTT.

This clone was found many times. J is TRBJ1-6 and V is TRBV28, with D tentatively TRBD1 (5 bases). The CDR3 covers 15 residues. From germline, CDR1 is MDHEN and CDR2 SYDVKM. Trimming stripped 1 base from V and 7 bases from J, with 11 bases between. CDR3 sequence (DNA): TGTGCCAGCAGTTTATCCGCAGGGCCAAATTCACCCCTCCACTTT. Translating it yields CASSLSAGPNSPLHF.

This clone was seen once. This chain joins TRBV3-1 (or the pseudogene TRBV3-2) and TRBJ1-1, with 8 bases fitting TRBD1. The ends lost 0 bases at V and 8 bases at J; junction bases unmatched: 2. The CDR3 is 13 residues long. CDR1 and CDR2 (germline): LGHDT, YNNKEL (reference sequence). CDR3 protein: CASSQDRGREAFF. CDR3 in DNA: TGTGCCAGCAGCCAAGACAGGGGGCGCGAAGCTTTCTTT.

V usage is TRBV19 and J usage is TRBJ1-4; no reliable D call. Trimming cost V 1 base and J 4 bases, with 13 bases left between them. Germline V gene lookup returns CDR1 LNHDA and CDR2 SQIVND (reference sequence). The CDR3 contains 16 residues. DNA of the CDR3: TGTGCCAGTAGTATAGGGAGGAAGGCGAGTAATGAAAAACTGTTTTTT. It translates to CASSIGRKASNEKLFF.

This chain connects TRBV7-9 to TRBJ2-2; the match to TRBD2 covers 11 bases. The V gene end was trimmed by 3 bases and the J gene end by 3 bases; junction bases not matched to a gene: 6. Germline CDR1 and CDR2: SEHNR and FQNEAQ (reference sequence). CDR3 length: 17 residues. This CDR3 reads CASSFKTSGTDTGELFF. The CDR3 DNA is TGTGCCAGCAGCTTCAAGACTAGCGGGACGGACACCGGGGAGCTGTTTTTT.

The chain carries TRBV2 and TRBJ1-5; D not certain. V was clipped by 3 bases and J by 0 bases, with 6 bases between them. CDR3 length equals 14 residues. Germline CDR1 and CDR2: SNHLY and FYNNEI. The CDR3 reads CASSDSYSNQPQHF. The CDR3 nucleotides read TGTGCCAGCAGTGACAGTTATAGCAATCAGCCCCAGCATTTT.

The chain recombines TRBV7-6 with TRBJ2-3, with a possible D match to TRBD2 (7 bases). Germline V gene sequence: CDR1 SGHVS, CDR2 FNYEAQ. The ends were cut back, 5 bases at V and 6 bases at J, with 18 bases in the middle. The CDR3 loop spans 15 amino acids. CDR3 amino acids: CASSARGAIWDTQYF. CDR3 in DNA: TGTGCCAGCAGCGCTCGGGGGGCCATATGGGATACGCAGTATTTT.

V gene TRBV28 combines with J gene TRBJ2-5, with 7 bases matching TRBD1. The CDR3 loop spans 14 amino acids. V gave up 7 bases and J gave up 1 base; unmatched junction bases: 6. In germline, CDR1 is MDHEN, CDR2 SYDVKM. CDR3 sequence: CASTYGQAQETQYF. DNA for the CDR3: TGTGCCAGCACCTACGGACAGGCCCAAGAGACCCAGTACTTC.

V gene TRBV12-5 combines with J gene TRBJ1-1, with TRBD1 as a possible D gene (6 bases). V was pared by 9 bases and J by 11 bases, with 22 bases between. This CDR3 contains 13 residues. Germline CDR1 is LGHNT and CDR2 is FRNRAP. CDR3 in DNA: TGTGCTAGCGAGTATTCAGGGGTCCCCCTGGCTTTCTTT. Translated: CASEYSGVPLAFF.

This chain connects TRBV6-1 to TRBJ2-2, with 16 bases aligning to TRBD2. The germline gives CDR1 MNHNS, CDR2 SASEGT. The V segment lost 4 bases and the J segment 6 bases; nucleotides outside the gene matches: 8. The CDR3 runs to 18 residues. CDR3 protein: CASSGGTSGRALAGELFF. The CDR3 region has the DNA TGTGCCAGCAGTGGAGGGACTAGCGGGAGGGCCCTCGCCGGGGAGCTGTTTTTT.

This chain connects TRBV5-4 to TRBJ2-2, with a tentative D call TRBD1 (6 bases). Trimming took off 5 bases at V and 1 base at J, with 12 bases between the two ends. Germline-derived CDR1 and CDR2 are SGHNT and YYREEE (reference sequence). This CDR3 has 15 residues. The CDR3 spells CASSYTGWNTGELFF. Here the CDR3 DNA reads TGTGCCAGCAGTTATACAGGGTGGAACACCGGGGAGCTGTTTTTT.

This rearrangement joins TRBV5-4 to TRBJ2-4; D possibly corresponds to TRBD1 (7 bases). V was cut by 3 bases and J by 5 bases, with 12 bases left in between. Germline V gives CDR1 SGHNT, CDR2 YYREEE (reference sequence). The CDR3 consists of 14 residues. The CDR3, as DNA: TGTGCCAGCAGCTGGGGAGGACAGGAAAACATTCAGTACTTC. This translates into CASSWGGQENIQYF.

The V call is TRBV27, the J call TRBJ2-2; D is ambiguous. Trimming shortened V by 1 base and J by 0 bases, and 3 bases separated the two germline ends. In germline, CDR1 is MNHEY, CDR2 SMNVEV (reference sequence). The CDR3 is 14 amino acids. This CDR3 reads CASSLWPNTGELFF. DNA for the CDR3: TGTGCCAGCAGTTTATGGCCGAACACCGGGGAGCTGTTTTTT.